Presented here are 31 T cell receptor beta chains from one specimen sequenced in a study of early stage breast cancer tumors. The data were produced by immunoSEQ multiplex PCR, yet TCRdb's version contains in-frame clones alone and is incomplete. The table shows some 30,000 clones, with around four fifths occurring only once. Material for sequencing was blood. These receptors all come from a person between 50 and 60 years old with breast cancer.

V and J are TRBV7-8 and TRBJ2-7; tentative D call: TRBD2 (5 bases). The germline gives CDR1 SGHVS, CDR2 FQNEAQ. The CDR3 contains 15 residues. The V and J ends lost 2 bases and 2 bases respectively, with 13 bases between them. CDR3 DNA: TGTGCCAGCAGCTTAAGCGGTCGGACGACCTACGAGCAGTACTTC. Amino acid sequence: CASSLSGRTTYEQYF.

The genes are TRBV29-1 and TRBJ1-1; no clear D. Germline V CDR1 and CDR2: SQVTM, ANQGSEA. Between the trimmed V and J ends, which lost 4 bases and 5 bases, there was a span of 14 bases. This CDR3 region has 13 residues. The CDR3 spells CSVGGGVGTEAFF. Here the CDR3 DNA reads TGCAGCGTTGGGGGAGGAGTTGGGACTGAAGCTTTCTTT.

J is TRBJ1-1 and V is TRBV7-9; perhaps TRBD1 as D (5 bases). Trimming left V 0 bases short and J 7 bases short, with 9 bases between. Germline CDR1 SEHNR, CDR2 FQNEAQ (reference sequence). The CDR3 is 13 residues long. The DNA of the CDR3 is TGTGCCAGCAGCTTAGCTGGGGCTAATGAAGCTTTCTTT. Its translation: CASSLAGANEAFF.

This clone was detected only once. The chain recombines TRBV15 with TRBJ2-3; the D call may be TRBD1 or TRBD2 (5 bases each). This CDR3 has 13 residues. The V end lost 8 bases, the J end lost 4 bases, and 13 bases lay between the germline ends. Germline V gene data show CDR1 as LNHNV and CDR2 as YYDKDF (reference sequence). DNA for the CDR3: TGTGCCACCTCGGGGCCCTTAGCAGATACGCAGTATTTT. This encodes CATSGPLADTQYF.

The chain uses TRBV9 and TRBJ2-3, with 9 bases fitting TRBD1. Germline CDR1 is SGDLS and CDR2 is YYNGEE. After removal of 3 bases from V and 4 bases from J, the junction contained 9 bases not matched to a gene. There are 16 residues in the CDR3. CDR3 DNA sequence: TGTGCCAGCAGCGGAAAACAGGGGGCGCGGTCAGATACGCAGTATTTT. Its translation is CASSGKQGARSDTQYF.

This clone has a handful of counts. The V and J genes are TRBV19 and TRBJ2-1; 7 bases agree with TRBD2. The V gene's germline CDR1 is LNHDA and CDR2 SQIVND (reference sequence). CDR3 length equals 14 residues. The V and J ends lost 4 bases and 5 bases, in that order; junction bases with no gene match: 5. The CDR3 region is CASSSLADHNEQFF. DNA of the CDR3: TGTGCCAGTAGTAGCCTAGCGGATCACAATGAGCAGTTCTTC.

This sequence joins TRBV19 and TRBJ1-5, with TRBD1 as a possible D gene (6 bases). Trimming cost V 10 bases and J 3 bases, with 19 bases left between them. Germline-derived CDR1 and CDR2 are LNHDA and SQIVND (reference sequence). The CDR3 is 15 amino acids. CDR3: CATRAPGQINQPQHF. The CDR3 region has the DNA TGTGCCACCCGAGCCCCCGGACAGATCAATCAGCCCCAGCATTTT.

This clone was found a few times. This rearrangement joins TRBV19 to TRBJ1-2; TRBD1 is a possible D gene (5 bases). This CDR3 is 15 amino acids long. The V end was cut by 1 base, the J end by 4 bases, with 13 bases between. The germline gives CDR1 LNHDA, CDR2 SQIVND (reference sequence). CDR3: CASSIGRRGFYGYTF. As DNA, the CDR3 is TGTGCCAGTAGTATAGGAAGGAGGGGATTCTATGGCTACACCTTC.

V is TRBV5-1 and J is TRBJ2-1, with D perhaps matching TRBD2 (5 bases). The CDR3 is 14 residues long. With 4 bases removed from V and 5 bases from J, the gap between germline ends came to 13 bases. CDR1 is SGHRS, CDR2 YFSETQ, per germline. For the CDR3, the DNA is TGCGCCAGCAGCGCGGGCCTATCCGACAATGAGCAGTTCTTC. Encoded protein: CASSAGLSDNEQFF.

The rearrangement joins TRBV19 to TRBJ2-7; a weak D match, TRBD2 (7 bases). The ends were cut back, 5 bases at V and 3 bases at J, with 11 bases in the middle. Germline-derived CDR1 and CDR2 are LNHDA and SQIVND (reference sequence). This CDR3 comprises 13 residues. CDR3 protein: CASSYREGYEQYF. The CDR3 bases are TGTGCCAGTAGTTACAGGGAGGGCTACGAGCAGTACTTC.

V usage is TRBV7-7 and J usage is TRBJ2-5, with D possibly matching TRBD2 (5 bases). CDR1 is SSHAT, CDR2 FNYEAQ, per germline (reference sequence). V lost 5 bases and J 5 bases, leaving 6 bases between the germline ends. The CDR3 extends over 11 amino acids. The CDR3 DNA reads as TGTGCCAGCAGCACGGGGGAGACCCAGTACTTC. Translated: CASSTGETQYF.

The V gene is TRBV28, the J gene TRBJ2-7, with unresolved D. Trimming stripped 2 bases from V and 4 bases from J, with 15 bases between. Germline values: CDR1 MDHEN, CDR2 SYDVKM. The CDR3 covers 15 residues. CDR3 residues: CASSLGVMGGYEQYF. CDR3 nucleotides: TGTGCCAGCAGTTTAGGCGTCATGGGTGGGTACGAGCAGTACTTC.

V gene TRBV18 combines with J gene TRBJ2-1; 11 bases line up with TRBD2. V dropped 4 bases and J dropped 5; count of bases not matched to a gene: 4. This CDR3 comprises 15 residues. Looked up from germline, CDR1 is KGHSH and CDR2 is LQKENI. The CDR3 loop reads CASSLAGGPHNEQFF. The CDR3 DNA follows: TGTGCCAGCTCACTAGCGGGAGGGCCCCACAATGAGCAGTTCTTC. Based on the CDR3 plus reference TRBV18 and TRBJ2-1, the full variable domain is NAGVMQNPRHLVRRRGQEARLRCSPMKGHSHVYWYRQLPEEGLKFMVYLQKENIIDESGMPKERFSAEFPKEGPSILRIQQVVRGDSAAYFCASSLAGGPHNEQFFGPGTRLTVL.

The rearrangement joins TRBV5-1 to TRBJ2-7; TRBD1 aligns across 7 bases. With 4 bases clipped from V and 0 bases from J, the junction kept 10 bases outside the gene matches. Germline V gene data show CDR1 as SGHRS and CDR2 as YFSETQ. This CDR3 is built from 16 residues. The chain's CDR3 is CASSPGGTAISYEQYF. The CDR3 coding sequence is TGCGCCAGCAGCCCTGGTGGGACAGCGATCTCCTACGAGCAGTACTTC.

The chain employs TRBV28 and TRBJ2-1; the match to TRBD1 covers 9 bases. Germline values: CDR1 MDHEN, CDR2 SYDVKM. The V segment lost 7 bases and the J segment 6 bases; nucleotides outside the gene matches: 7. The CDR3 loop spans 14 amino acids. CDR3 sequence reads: CASNGDRATNEQFF. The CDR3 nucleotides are TGTGCCAGCAACGGGGACAGGGCAACCAATGAGCAGTTCTTC.

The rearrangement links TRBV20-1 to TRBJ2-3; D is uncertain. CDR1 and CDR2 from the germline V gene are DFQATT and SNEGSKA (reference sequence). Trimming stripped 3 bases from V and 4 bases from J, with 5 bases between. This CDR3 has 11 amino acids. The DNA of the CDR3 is TGCAGTGCTAGTGTGTCAGATACGCAGTATTTT. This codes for CSASVSDTQYF.

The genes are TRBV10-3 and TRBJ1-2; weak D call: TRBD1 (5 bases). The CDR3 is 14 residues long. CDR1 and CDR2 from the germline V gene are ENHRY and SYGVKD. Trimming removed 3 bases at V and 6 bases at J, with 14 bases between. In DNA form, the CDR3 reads TGTGCCATCAGTGACGGGGGGGGTCGGGATGGCTACACCTTC. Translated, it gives CAISDGGGRDGYTF.

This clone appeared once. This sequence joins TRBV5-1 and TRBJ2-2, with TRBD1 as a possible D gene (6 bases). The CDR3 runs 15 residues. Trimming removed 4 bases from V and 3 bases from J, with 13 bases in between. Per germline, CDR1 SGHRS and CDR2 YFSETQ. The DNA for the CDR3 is TGCGCCAGCAGCCCGGCAGGGGTTGACACCGGGGAGCTGTTTTTT. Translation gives CASSPAGVDTGELFF.

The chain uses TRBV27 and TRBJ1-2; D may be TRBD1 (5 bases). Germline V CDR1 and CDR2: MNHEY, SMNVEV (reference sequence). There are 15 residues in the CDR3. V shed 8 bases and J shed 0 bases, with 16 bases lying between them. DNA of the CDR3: TGTGCCAGCGCCAAGGGGTCAGTGTCTAACTATGGCTACACCTTC. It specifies CASAKGSVSNYGYTF.

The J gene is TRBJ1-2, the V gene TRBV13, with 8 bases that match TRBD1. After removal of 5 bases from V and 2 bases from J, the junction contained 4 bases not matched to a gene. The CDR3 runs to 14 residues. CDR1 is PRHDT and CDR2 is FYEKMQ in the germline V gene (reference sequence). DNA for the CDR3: TGTGCCAGCAGCACAAGGACAGGGAACTATGGCTACACCTTC. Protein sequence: CASSTRTGNYGYTF.

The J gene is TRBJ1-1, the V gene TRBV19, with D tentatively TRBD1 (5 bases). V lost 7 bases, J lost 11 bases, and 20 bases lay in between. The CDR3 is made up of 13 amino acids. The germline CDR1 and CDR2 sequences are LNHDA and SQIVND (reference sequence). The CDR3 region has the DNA TGTGCCAGTACTCGCGGGGGAGGCCCGGAGGCTTTCTTT. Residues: CASTRGGGPEAFF.

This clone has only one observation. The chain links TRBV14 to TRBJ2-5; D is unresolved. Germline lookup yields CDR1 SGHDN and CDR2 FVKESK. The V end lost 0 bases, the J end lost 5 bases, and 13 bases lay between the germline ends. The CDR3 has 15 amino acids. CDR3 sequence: CASSQDLGAYETQYF. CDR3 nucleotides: TGTGCCAGCAGCCAAGATCTAGGAGCCTATGAGACCCAGTACTTC.

The CDR3 loop is CASSPIGTGELFF. The DNA of the CDR3 is TGTGCCAGCAGCCCCATAGGGACCGGGGAGCTGTTTTTT. This chain links TRBV6-1 with TRBJ2-2, with D unresolved. Looked up from germline, CDR1 is MNHNS and CDR2 is SASEGT. This CDR3 has 13 residues. V was pared by 6 bases and J by 5 bases, with 10 bases between.

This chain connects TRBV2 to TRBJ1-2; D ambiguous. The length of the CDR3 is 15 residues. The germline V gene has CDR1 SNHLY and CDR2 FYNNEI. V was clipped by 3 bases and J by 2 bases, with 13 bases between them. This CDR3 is CASSDIAFVNYGYTF. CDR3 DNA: TGTGCCAGCAGTGACATCGCCTTCGTAAACTATGGCTACACCTTC.

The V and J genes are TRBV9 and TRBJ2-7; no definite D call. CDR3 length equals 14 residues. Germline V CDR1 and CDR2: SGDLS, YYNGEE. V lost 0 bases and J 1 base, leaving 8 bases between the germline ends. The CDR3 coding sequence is TGTGCCAGCAGCGTAGGGGTAGAGTCCTACGAGCAGTACTTC. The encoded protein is CASSVGVESYEQYF.

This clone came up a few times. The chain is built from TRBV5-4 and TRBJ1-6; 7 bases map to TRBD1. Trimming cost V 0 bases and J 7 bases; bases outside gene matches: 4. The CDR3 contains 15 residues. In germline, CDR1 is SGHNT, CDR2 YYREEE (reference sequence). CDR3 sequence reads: CASSLGLGQNSPLHF. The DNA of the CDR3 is TGTGCCAGCAGCTTGGGCCTGGGACAGAATTCACCCCTCCACTTT.

The CDR3 DNA follows: TGTGCCAGCAGCCCGGCAGACCCGGGAGCTTTCTTT. This encodes CASSPADPGAFF. The chain links TRBV13 to TRBJ1-1; no firm D call. Germline CDR1 is PRHDT and CDR2 is FYEKMQ (reference sequence). The CDR3 length is 12 residues. The V gene lost 5 bases and the J gene lost 10 bases, with 14 bases spanning the gap.

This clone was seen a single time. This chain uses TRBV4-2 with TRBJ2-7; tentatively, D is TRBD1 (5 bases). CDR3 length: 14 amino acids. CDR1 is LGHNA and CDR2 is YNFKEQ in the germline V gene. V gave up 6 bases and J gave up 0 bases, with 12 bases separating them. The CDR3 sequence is CASRKADSSYEQYF. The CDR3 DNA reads TGTGCCAGCAGGAAAGCCGACAGCTCCTACGAGCAGTACTTC.

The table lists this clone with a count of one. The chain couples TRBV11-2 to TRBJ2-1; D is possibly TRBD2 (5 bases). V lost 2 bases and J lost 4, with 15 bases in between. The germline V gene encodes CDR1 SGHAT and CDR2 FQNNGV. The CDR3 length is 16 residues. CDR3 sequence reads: CASSLRTQGSYNEQFF. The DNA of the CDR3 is TGTGCCAGCAGCTTAAGGACTCAAGGGTCTTACAATGAGCAGTTCTTC.

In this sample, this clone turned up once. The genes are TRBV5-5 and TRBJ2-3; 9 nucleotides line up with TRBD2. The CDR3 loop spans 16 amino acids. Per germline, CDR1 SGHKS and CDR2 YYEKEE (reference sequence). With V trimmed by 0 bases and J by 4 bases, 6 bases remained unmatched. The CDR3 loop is CASSLAVAGVPDTQYF. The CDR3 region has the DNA TGTGCCAGCAGCTTGGCGGTAGCGGGAGTTCCAGATACGCAGTATTTT. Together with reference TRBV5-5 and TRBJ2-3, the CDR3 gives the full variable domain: DAGVTQSPTHLIKTRGQQVTLRCSPISGHKSVSWYQQVLGQGPQFIFQYYEKEERGRGNFPDRFSARQFPNYSSELNVNALLLGDSALYLCASSLAVAGVPDTQYFGPGTRLTVL.

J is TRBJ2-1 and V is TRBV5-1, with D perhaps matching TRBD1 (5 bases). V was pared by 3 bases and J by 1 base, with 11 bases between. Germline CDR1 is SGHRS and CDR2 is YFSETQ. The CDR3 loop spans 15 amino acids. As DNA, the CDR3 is TGCGCCAGCAGCTGGCAGGGTGGGTCCTACAATGAGCAGTTCTTC. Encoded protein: CASSWQGGSYNEQFF.